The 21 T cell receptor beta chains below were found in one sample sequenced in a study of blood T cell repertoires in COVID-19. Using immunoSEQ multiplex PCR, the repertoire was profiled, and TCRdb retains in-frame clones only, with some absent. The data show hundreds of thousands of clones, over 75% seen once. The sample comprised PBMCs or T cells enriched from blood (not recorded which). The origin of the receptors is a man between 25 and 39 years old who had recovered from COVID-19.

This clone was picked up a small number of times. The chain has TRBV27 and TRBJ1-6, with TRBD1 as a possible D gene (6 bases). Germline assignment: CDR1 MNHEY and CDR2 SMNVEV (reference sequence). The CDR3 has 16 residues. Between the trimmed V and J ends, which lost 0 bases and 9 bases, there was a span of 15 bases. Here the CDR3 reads CASSLSVGGGFSPLHF. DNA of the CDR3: TGTGCCAGCAGTTTATCGGTGGGCGGGGGCTTTTCACCCCTCCACTTT.

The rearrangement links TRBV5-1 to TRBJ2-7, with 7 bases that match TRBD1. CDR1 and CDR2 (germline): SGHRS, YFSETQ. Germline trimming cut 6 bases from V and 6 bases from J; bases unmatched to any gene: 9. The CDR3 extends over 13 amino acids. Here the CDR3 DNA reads TGCGCCAGCAACGACAGGGCTCCCGTCGAGCAGTACTTC. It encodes CASNDRAPVEQYF.

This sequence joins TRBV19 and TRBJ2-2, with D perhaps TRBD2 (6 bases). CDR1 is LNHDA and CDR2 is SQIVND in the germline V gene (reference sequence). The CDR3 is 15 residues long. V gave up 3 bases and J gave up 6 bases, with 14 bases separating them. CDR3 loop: CASSMIRELAGELFF. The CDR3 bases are TGTGCCAGTAGTATGATCCGGGAGTTAGCCGGGGAGCTGTTTTTT.

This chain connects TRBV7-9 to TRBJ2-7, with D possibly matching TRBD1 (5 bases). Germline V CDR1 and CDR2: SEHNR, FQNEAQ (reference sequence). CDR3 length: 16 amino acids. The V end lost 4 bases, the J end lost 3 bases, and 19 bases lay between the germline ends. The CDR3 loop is CASSSTLNGAVYEQYF. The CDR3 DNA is TGTGCCAGCAGCTCCACCCTCAATGGGGCCGTCTACGAGCAGTACTTC. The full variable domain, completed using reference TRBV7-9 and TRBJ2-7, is DTGVSQNPRHKITKRGQNVTFRCDPISEHNRLYWYRQTLGQGPEFLTYFQNEAQLEKSRLLSDRFSAERPKGSFSTLEIQRTEQGDSAMYLCASSSTLNGAVYEQYFGPGTRLTVT.

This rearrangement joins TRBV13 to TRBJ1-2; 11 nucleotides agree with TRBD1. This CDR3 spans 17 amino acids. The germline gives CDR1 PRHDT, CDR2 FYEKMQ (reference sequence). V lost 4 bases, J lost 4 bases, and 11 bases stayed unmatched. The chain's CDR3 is CASSSDRGLSGSYGYTF. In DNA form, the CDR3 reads TGTGCCAGCAGCTCGGACAGGGGGCTTAGCGGAAGCTATGGCTACACCTTC.

CDR3 protein: CASSTQAGVGREQYF. DNA of the CDR3: TGTGCCAGCAGCACCCAAGCGGGGGTGGGCCGCGAGCAGTACTTC. The V call is TRBV7-2, the J call TRBJ2-7, with 8 bases lining up with TRBD2. V shed 5 bases, J shed 6 bases, and the junction held 12 bases outside the gene matches. Germline V gives CDR1 SGHTA, CDR2 FQGNSA. CDR3 length: 15 amino acids.

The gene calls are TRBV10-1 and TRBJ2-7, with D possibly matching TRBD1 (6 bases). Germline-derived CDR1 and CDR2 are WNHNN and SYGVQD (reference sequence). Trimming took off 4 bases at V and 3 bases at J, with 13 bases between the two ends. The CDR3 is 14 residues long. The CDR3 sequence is CASSGGLQGYEQYF. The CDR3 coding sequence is TGCGCCAGCAGTGGGGGTTTACAGGGCTACGAGCAGTACTTC.

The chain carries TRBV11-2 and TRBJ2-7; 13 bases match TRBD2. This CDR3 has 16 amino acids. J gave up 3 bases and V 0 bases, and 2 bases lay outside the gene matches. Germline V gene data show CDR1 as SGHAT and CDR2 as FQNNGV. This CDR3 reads CASSLDRLAGGYEQYF. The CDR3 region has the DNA TGTGCCAGCAGCTTAGACCGACTAGCGGGAGGCTACGAGCAGTACTTC.

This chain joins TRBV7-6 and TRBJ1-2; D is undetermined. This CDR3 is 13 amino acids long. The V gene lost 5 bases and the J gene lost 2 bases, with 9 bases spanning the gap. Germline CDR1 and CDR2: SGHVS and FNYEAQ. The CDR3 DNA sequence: TGTGCCAGCAGCCCTGCCGGGAACTATGGCTACACCTTC. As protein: CASSPAGNYGYTF. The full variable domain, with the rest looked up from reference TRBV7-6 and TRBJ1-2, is GAGVSQSPRYKVTKRGQDVALRCDPISGHVSLYWYRQALGQGPEFLTYFNYEAQQDKSGLPNDRFSAERPEGSISTLTIQRTEQRDSAMYRCASSPAGNYGYTFGSGTRLTVV.

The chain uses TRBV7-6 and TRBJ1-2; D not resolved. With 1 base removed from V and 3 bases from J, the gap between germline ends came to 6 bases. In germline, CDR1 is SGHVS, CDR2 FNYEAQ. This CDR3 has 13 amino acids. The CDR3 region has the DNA TGTGCCAGCAGCTTAGTCGGGGACTATGGCTACACCTTC. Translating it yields CASSLVGDYGYTF.

The CDR3 DNA is TGCGCCAGCAGCCAGGGAAGCAGGGTGAACACTGAAGCTTTCTTT. It is translated as CASSQGSRVNTEAFF. The chain carries TRBV4-1 and TRBJ1-1; D may be TRBD1 (5 bases). From germline, CDR1 is MGHRA and CDR2 YSYEKL. CDR3 size: 15 residues. V shed 3 bases and J shed 0 bases, with 11 bases lying between them.

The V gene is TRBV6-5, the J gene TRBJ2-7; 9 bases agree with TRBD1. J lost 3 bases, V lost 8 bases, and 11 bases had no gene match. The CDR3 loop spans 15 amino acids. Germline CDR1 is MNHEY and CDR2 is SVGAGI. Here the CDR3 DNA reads TGTGCCAGCCAACCCTTGGGGACAGGGATCTACGAGCAGTACTTC. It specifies CASQPLGTGIYEQYF.

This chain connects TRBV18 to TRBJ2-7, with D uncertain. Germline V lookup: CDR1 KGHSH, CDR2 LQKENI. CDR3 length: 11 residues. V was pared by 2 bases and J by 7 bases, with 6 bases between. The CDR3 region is CASSPNREQYF. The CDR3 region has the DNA TGTGCCAGCTCACCAAACAGAGAGCAGTACTTC.

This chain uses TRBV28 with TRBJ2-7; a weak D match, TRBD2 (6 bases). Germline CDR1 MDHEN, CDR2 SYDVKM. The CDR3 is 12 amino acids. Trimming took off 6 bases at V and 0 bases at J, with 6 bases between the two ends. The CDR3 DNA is TGTGCCAGCAGGCGGGGCTCCTACGAGCAGTACTTC. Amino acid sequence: CASRRGSYEQYF. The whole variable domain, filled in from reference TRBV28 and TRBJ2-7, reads DVKVTQSSRYLVKRTGEKVFLECVQDMDHENMFWYRQDPGLGLRLIYFSYDVKMKEKGDIPEGYSVSREKKERFSLILESASTNQTSMYLCASRRGSYEQYFGPGTRLTVT.

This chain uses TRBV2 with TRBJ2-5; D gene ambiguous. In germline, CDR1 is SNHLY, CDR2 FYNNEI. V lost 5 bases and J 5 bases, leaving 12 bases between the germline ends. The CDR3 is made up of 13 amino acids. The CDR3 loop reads CASSPDLEETQYF. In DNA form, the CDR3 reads TGTGCCAGCAGTCCCGACTTAGAGGAGACCCAGTACTTC.

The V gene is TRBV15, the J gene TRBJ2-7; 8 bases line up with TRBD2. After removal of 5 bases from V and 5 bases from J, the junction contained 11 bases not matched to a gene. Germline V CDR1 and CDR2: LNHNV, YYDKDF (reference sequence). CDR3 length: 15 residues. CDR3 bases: TGTGCCACCAGCCCACTCGGGGGGGGGTTGGACGAGCAGTACTTC. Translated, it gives CATSPLGGGLDEQYF. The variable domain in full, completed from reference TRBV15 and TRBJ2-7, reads DAMVIQNPRYQVTQFGKPVTLSCSQTLNHNVMYWYQQKSSQAPKLLFHYYDKDFNNEADTPDNFQSRRPNTSFCFLDIRSPGLGDTAMYLCATSPLGGGLDEQYFGPGTRLTVT.

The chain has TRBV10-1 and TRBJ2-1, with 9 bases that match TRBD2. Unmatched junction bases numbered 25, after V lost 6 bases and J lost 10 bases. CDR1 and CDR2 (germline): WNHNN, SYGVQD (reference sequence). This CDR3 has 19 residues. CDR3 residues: CASSGTSFRSLSLDREQFF. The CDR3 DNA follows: TGCGCCAGCAGCGGGACTAGCTTCCGATCGTTGTCCCTTGACCGCGAGCAGTTCTTC.

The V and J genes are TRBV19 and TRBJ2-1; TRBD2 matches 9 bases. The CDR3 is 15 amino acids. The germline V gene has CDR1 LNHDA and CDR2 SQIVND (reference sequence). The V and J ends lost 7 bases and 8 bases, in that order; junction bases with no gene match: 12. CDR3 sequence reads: CASKVLAGAQDEQFF. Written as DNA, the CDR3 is TGTGCCAGTAAGGTTTTAGCGGGAGCTCAGGATGAGCAGTTCTTC.

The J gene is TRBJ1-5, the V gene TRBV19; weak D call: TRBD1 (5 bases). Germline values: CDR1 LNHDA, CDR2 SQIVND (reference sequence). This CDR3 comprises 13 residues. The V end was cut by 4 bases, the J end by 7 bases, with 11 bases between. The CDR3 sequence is CASSSRVIQPQHF. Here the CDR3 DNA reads TGTGCCAGTAGTAGCAGGGTCATCCAGCCCCAGCATTTT.

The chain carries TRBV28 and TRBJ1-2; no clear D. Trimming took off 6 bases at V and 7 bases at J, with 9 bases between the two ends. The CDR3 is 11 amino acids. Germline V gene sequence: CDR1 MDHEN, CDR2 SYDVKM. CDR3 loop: CASSSFSGYTF. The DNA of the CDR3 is TGTGCCAGCAGCTCCTTTAGTGGCTACACCTTC.

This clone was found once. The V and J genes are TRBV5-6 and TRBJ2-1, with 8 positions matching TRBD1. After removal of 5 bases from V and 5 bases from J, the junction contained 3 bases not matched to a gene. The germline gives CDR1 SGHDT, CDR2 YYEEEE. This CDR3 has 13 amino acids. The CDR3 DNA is TGTGCCAGCAGTTGGGACAGGAACAATGAGCAGTTCTTC. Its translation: CASSWDRNNEQFF.